This record looks at one TCR beta chain sequence and its context. The data were taken from a study of somatic mutations in cytotoxic T cells in rheumatoid arthritis. Germline CDR1 reads SGHTA; CDR2 reads FQGNSA. This CDR3 contains 15 residues. V trimming: 6 bases; J trimming: 3 bases; junction bases outside the gene matches: 8. Sequencing used immunoSEQ multiplex PCR; TCRdb keeps in-frame clones, though not all of them. The table has almost 20,000 clones, roughly nine tenths seen once. The TCR sequence derives from a man aged 40-50 years in good health. Sequencing was carried out using CD8+ T cells sorted from blood. The genes are TRBV7-2 and TRBJ2-1, with TRBD2 matching 7 bases. This CDR3 reads CASSPQRDLYNEQFF. CDR3 bases: TGTGCCAGCAGTCCACAGCGGGATCTCTACAATGAGCAGTTCTTC.